A single sample gave rise to the 12 T cell receptor beta chains below, sequenced in a study of shared clonotypes between healthy human individuals. Measured with immunoSEQ multiplex PCR; TCRdb has only the in-frame clones, and not every one. Among roughly 1.4 million clones listed, less than 99% were seen once. The sequencing input was naive CD4+ T cells sorted from blood. Subset in this sample: CD45RA+ positively selected. The receptors come from a young man in good health.

V gene TRBV5-1 combines with J gene TRBJ1-4, with 10 bases fitting TRBD1. CDR1 is SGHRS and CDR2 is YFSETQ in the germline V gene. The trim removed 4 bases at V and 6 bases at J, leaving 6 bases unmatched. The CDR3 runs to 15 residues. CDR3 protein: CASSILGTGDEKLFF. The CDR3 DNA reads as TGCGCCAGCAGCATCCTTGGGACAGGGGATGAAAAACTGTTTTTT. Variable domain in full (rest from reference TRBV5-1 and TRBJ1-4): KAGVTQTPRYLIKTRGQQVTLSCSPISGHRSVSWYQQTPGQGLQFLFEYFSETQRNKGNFPGRFSGRQFSNSRSEMNVSTLELGDSALYLCASSILGTGDEKLFFGSGTQLSVL.

The chain combines TRBV5-6 with TRBJ2-3; unclear D gene. V lost 4 bases to trimming and J lost 5 bases, with 14 bases between them. Germline lookup yields CDR1 SGHDT and CDR2 YYEEEE. The CDR3 runs to 14 residues. The DNA for the CDR3 is TGTGCCAGCAGCCCCGGCGTAGTAGGAGATACGCAGTATTTT. Translated, it gives CASSPGVVGDTQYF.

This clone showed up just once. This sequence joins TRBV28 and TRBJ1-2; the match to TRBD1 covers 7 bases. In germline, CDR1 is MDHEN, CDR2 SYDVKM. The CDR3 spans 15 residues. J was trimmed by 7 bases and V by 3 bases; bases with no gene match: 11. CDR3 loop: CASSFPSGGGFGYTF. CDR3 coding DNA: TGTGCCAGCAGTTTCCCATCGGGAGGGGGCTTTGGCTACACCTTC.

The V gene is TRBV5-4, the J gene TRBJ2-1; 11 bases line up with TRBD2. J was trimmed by 0 bases and V by 4 bases; bases with no gene match: 9. The CDR3 is 18 residues long. From germline, CDR1 is SGHNT and CDR2 YYREEE (reference sequence). The CDR3, as DNA: TGTGCCAGCAGCGCGGGACTAGCGGATACCAGCTCCTACAATGAGCAGTTCTTC. It encodes CASSAGLADTSSYNEQFF.

The chain is built from TRBV7-2 and TRBJ2-1; D remains unclear. This CDR3 has 13 residues. V gave up 5 bases and J gave up 9 bases, with 14 bases separating them. Germline assignment: CDR1 SGHTA and CDR2 FQGNSA. As DNA, the CDR3 is TGTGCCAGCAGCGTAGAAGTCATACTTGAGCAGTTCTTC. Translation gives CASSVEVILEQFF.

This sequence joins TRBV5-1 and TRBJ2-3; TRBD2 aligns across 13 bases. After removal of 3 bases from V and 4 bases from J, the junction contained 8 bases not matched to a gene. This CDR3 is 17 amino acids long. The V gene's germline CDR1 is SGHRS and CDR2 YFSETQ. The CDR3 loop is CASSSTRTSGRADTQYF. CDR3 bases: TGCGCCAGCAGCTCCACACGGACTAGCGGGAGAGCAGATACGCAGTATTTT.

This chain links TRBV4-3 with TRBJ2-3; D unresolved. V lost 1 base, J lost 0 bases, and 14 bases lay in between. The CDR3 runs 17 residues. Germline CDR1 is LGHNA and CDR2 is YSLEER. The CDR3, as DNA: TGCGCCAGCAGCCAAGTTAGCCGGCACACAAGCACAGATACGCAGTATTTT. Its translation is CASSQVSRHTSTDTQYF.

This chain connects TRBV10-2 to TRBJ1-2; 7 positions match TRBD1. V was pared by 3 bases and J by 7 bases, with 20 bases of the junction left unmatched. CDR1 is WSHSY and CDR2 is SAAADI in the germline V gene. The CDR3 is 18 residues long. The CDR3 coding sequence is TGCGCCAGCAGTGACCCGTTGACCCTAAGGACAGGCCTCTTTGGCTACACCTTC. It yields the protein CASSDPLTLRTGLFGYTF.

The chain links TRBV18 to TRBJ2-6, with TRBD1 matching 9 bases. With 3 bases clipped from V and 0 bases from J, the junction kept 12 bases outside the gene matches. This CDR3 has 20 amino acids. Germline values: CDR1 KGHSH, CDR2 LQKENI. The CDR3 protein is CASSPKGGQGVSSGANVLTF. The CDR3 nucleotides read TGTGCCAGCTCACCTAAAGGGGGACAGGGAGTATCCTCTGGGGCCAACGTCCTGACTTTC.

With respect to this clone: Different DNA sequences within this sample yield the same CDR3. The rearrangement uses TRBV10-3 and TRBJ2-7, with D unresolved. Germline V CDR1 and CDR2: ENHRY, SYGVKD. The CDR3 contains 11 residues. V gave up 5 bases and J gave up 0 bases, with 2 bases separating them. CDR3 loop: CAISSSYEQYF. Here the CDR3 DNA reads TGTGCCATCAGTTCCTCCTACGAGCAGTACTTC.

CDR3 residues: CASGLTGRVGELFF. The CDR3 coding sequence is TGTGCCAGCGGTCTGACAGGGAGAGTCGGGGAGCTGTTTTTT. The chain links TRBV7-9 to TRBJ2-2; 7 positions agree with TRBD1. This CDR3 has 14 amino acids. CDR1 is SEHNR, CDR2 FQNEAQ, per germline (reference sequence). V trimming: 8 bases; J trimming: 7 bases; junction bases outside the gene matches: 10.

With respect to this clone: The same CDR3 is also encoded by other DNA sequences in this sample. The chain joins TRBV6-6 to TRBJ1-4, with D possibly being TRBD1 (5 bases). The V and J ends lost 2 bases and 4 bases respectively, with 5 bases between them. From germline, CDR1 is MNHNY and CDR2 SVGAGI (reference sequence). This CDR3 spans 13 amino acids. The chain's CDR3 is CASSYRGNEKLFF. The CDR3 DNA sequence: TGTGCCAGCAGTTACAGGGGTAATGAAAAACTGTTTTTT.